One and the same sample provided the 10 T cell receptor beta chains below, sequenced in a study of cytomegalovirus exposure and HLA in healthy donors. The study ran its PCR with 60 Vbeta and 13 Jbeta primers. Clones were read by immunoSEQ multiplex PCR, and TCRdb kept only the in-frame ones, dropping some. This table holds about 200,000 clones, almost 80% found once. Material for sequencing was PBMCs. The receptors derive from a man between 18 and 35 years old in good health and CMV-seronegative.

This chain links TRBV14 with TRBJ2-3; D possibly corresponds to TRBD1 (5 bases). The germline gives CDR1 SGHDN, CDR2 FVKESK. CDR3 size: 14 residues. Trimming took off 4 bases at V and 5 bases at J, with 13 bases between the two ends. CDR3: CASSRTIVGDTQYF. The DNA of the CDR3 is TGTGCCAGCAGCCGGACAATCGTGGGAGATACGCAGTATTTT.

This clone turned up a few times. The chain joins TRBV13 to TRBJ1-2; 10 positions match TRBD1. This CDR3 spans 16 amino acids. The germline V gene encodes CDR1 PRHDT and CDR2 FYEKMQ (reference sequence). V lost 5 bases to trimming and J lost 2 bases; unmatched junction nucleotides: 8. The DNA for the CDR3 is TGTGCCAGCAGCGCGGCCGGGACAGGGGTGAACTATGGCTACACCTTC. Protein sequence: CASSAAGTGVNYGYTF.

V usage is TRBV18 and J usage is TRBJ1-4; a possible D gene is TRBD1 (6 bases). The V gene lost 3 bases and the J gene lost 6 bases, with 14 bases spanning the gap. Germline values: CDR1 KGHSH, CDR2 LQKENI. This CDR3 spans 15 amino acids. The CDR3: CASSPTSGVDEKLFF. The CDR3 region has the DNA TGTGCCAGCTCACCGACGTCAGGGGTCGATGAAAAACTGTTTTTT.

This chain connects TRBV6-5 to TRBJ2-7; TRBD2 is a possible D gene (6 bases). Trimming shortened V by 5 bases and J by 2 bases, and 13 bases separated the two germline ends. CDR1 MNHEY and CDR2 SVGAGI come from the germline V gene. This CDR3 contains 14 residues. CDR3 region: CASSAGLTPYEQYF. The CDR3 DNA follows: TGTGCCAGCAGTGCGGGACTTACACCCTACGAGCAGTACTTC.

This clone has more than one count but fewer than ten. This chain links TRBV18 with TRBJ1-5, with TRBD1 matching over 9 bases. Germline CDR1 is KGHSH and CDR2 is LQKENI. The CDR3 length is 19 residues. J gave up 0 bases and V 2 bases, and 11 bases lay outside the gene matches. CDR3 coding DNA: TGTGCCAGCTCACCAAACCTGGGACAGGGAGGGGTTAGCAATCAGCCCCAGCATTTT. The encoded protein is CASSPNLGQGGVSNQPQHF.

The chain has TRBV7-3 and TRBJ2-3; possible D gene TRBD2, 8 bases. V lost 9 bases and J lost 4, with 20 bases in between. The CDR3 covers 15 residues. The V gene's germline CDR1 is SGHTA and CDR2 FQGTGA. DNA for the CDR3: TGTGCCAGTTCGGGAGGGGGCGTAGGTCCAGATACGCAGTATTTT. Translating it yields CASSGGGVGPDTQYF. Looking up the rest from reference TRBV7-3 and TRBJ2-3 gives the full variable domain: GAGVSQTPSNKVTEKGKYVELRCDPISGHTALYWYRQSLGQGPEFLIYFQGTGAADDSGLPNDRFFAVRPEGSVSTLKIQRTERGDSAVYLCASSGGGVGPDTQYFGPGTRLTVL.

The chain links TRBV25-1 to TRBJ1-2; 8 nucleotides agree with TRBD1. Trimming removed 1 base from V and 7 bases from J; junction bases left unmatched: 8. CDR3 length: 15 amino acids. Germline lookup yields CDR1 MGHDK and CDR2 SYGVNS. CDR3: CASSESPGQGGGYTF. The CDR3 coding sequence is TGTGCCAGCAGTGAATCCCCAGGACAGGGAGGTGGCTACACCTTC.

V usage is TRBV28 and J usage is TRBJ2-6, with 8 bases aligning to TRBD2. Looked up from germline, CDR1 is MDHEN and CDR2 is SYDVKM. Trimming removed 5 bases from V and 0 bases from J; junction bases left unmatched: 9. This CDR3 is 18 amino acids long. The CDR3 DNA reads TGTGCCAGCAGTACGGGGGGGGATTTACCCTCTGGGGCCAACGTCCTGACTTTC. Encoded protein: CASSTGGDLPSGANVLTF.

This clone was recorded a few times. The chain has TRBV6-6 and TRBJ2-4; no clear D. The V gene lost 7 bases and the J gene lost 0 bases, with 10 bases spanning the gap. Germline lookup yields CDR1 MNHNY and CDR2 SVGAGI (reference sequence). This CDR3 has 14 residues. The CDR3 region has the DNA TGTGCCAGCATTAGAGAGCTAGCCAAAAACATTCAGTACTTC. It specifies CASIRELAKNIQYF.

This chain connects TRBV5-1 to TRBJ2-7; 12 bases line up with TRBD2. Losses at the gene ends were 0 bases for V and 3 bases for J; bases not matched to a gene: 4. The CDR3 runs 16 residues. Germline V lookup: CDR1 SGHRS, CDR2 YFSETQ. In nucleotides, the CDR3 is TGCGCCAGCAGCTTGGCATCGACTAGCGGGAGCTACGAGCAGTACTTC. Its protein is CASSLASTSGSYEQYF.